This T cell receptor (beta chain) stems from a study of shared clonotypes between healthy human individuals (dated by TCRdb to about 2020). Looking at the study overall: The cohort included a few men and a couple of women between 18 and 49 years of age. Per donor, leukapheresis produced somewhere between about 0.9 and 10 billion PBMCs. To estimate repertoire size and how much clonotypes are shared between individuals, the study performed deep sequencing of blood TCR repertoires from a few healthy adults. Different laboratories and diverse techniques were used to prepare libraries and sequence TCR repertoires, to increase sequencing depth and limit assay-specific biases. Per donor, three plates each were used for CD4 naive and CD4 memory, two for CD8 naive, and one for CD8 memory. Study-level results and caveats: Sampling was restricted to blood, and TCR repertoires in tissue are likely to differ from TCR repertoires in blood. Even with the large sequencing depth, rarefaction of the sorted-subset datasets indicated that sequencing was incomplete. Clonotypes shared by all four sorted-subset donors showed higher generation probabilities than non-shared clonotypes. Pairwise subsampling led to the expectation that sequencing depth would affect the degree of clonotype sharing among donors. Larger estimated clonotype richness was generally found for naive subsets than for memory subsets. Because the study included a small number of donors, the genetic and exposure-history diversity represented was limited. Sharing across a handful of donors was observed for about 5% of naive CD4, over 3% of naive CD8, over 2% of memory CD4, and roughly 0.4% of memory CD8 clonotypes.

The donors were healthy, HIV-negative adults who had no recently reported acute infections or vaccinations. Every donor was a Caucasian adult residing in Nashville, Tennessee, USA. CD8 memory samples were composed of magnetically selected CD45RO+ cells combined with CCR7-negative CD45RA+ effector memory (TemRA) cells. Blood was obtained by leukapheresis, after which PBMCs were separated by Ficoll-Histopaque density gradient centrifugation and cryopreserved in liquid nitrogen vapor phase. Purity and quantity of every magnetically sorted T cell population were checked by analytical flow cytometry. From each sorted fraction, genomic DNA was isolated and quantified by UV absorbance on a Nanodrop 2000c. Using the deep immunoSEQ assay, TCR CDR3 regions were amplified from genomic DNA by multiplex PCR. Extracted genomic DNA from each cell subset was spread evenly across all wells of several immunoSEQ 96-well plates, with each plate serving as a replicate. For sorted subsets, each replicate PCR was loaded with roughly 0.2 ug genomic DNA, equivalent to 25,000 to 30,000 T cell genomes. Purified libraries were measured with a Qubit 3.0 fluorometer, size-checked on a Bioanalyzer 2100, and measured again with the KAPA Library Quantification kit. Every immunoSEQ 96-well plate was sequenced on a separate single-read 150-cycle Illumina NextSeq 550 flow cell. In the paper's pipeline: Because the immunoSEQ output held only junctional sequences and lacked quality scores, the filtering could not match the filtering applied to full-length reads. Sequences were annotated with PyIR, a Python wrapper for IgBLAST v1.9, using IMGT germline references to assign V/J genes and CDR3. Reads were removed for weak V/J assignments (E-value above 1e-6), missing CDR3, stop codons, out-of-frame junctions, or ambiguous translated residues. V3J clonotypes were defined as sequences sharing an identical inferred V gene, J gene, and CDR3 amino acid sequence. Percentage overlap between repertoires was calculated by dividing the number of shared unique clonotypes by the size of the smaller repertoire. Richness of each repertoire was evaluated using RTK rarefaction, the Chao1 estimator, and Recon v2.1 estimates of unobserved clonotypes. Generation probabilities were computed with OLGA for all TCRbeta clonotypes obtained by the gDNA method from a handful of donors. This is the immuneACCESS table as TCRdb keeps it, with only in-frame sequences that have V and J called. A part of the clones is gone; compared with another copy, unresolved V genes explain less than half, and the rest is unexplained. The D gene and trimming were derived from the DNA, and the V and J assignments and clone size from that table. This sample comprises some 700,000 clones, roughly 87% of them detected only once. The top ten hold about 34% of the sample.

Measured from the cysteine to the phenylalanine, the CDR3 is 13 residues long. Only the CDR3 DNA is retained, 39 bases long and in frame from the first base. The germline ends are 7 bases apart after V is trimmed by 0 bases and J by 5 bases. The germline V gene (reference sequence) supplies CDR1 SEHNR and CDR2 FQNEAQ. Concerning this clone: Its antigen target is currently unknown. There are no base qualities to consult, and no much larger clone falls within one base.

Sequences were obtained from memory CD8+ T cells from PBMCs. The meaning of the sample's cell subset or site label: CD45RO+ cells pooled with CCR7-negative TemRA cells. This sequence uses TRBV7-9 and TRBJ2-5, with the D gene call left open. The TCR comes from a man younger than 30 in good health. Some clones in this sample may be carry-over from other donors' samples. CDR3 protein: CASSLAAVETQYF. The sequenced DNA is TGTGCCAGCAGCTTAGCGGCGGTGGAGACCCAGTACTTC.